The following is a T cell receptor (beta chain) sequence with its context. Being one base from a much bigger clone, this may be a read error. Full-length variable regions came from constant-region reverse primers plus semi-nested Nested Universal Primer A PCR. MiXCR, applied by TCRdb to the 5' RACE reads, yields one record per CDR3 protein. This table holds under 6,500 distinct CDR3 sequences, around 31% found once. The sequenced material came from naive CD4+ T cells sorted from a lymph node. Subset reported: naive CD4+ T cells, CD4+CD45RA+CD25-. The sequence was collected from a female donor with breast cancer.

DNA for the CDR3: TGCGCCAGCAGGCAAACGAACGCCTATCAGCCCCAGCATTTT. Protein product: CASRQTNAYQPQHF. V gene TRBV4-3 combines with J gene TRBJ1-5; D ambiguous. This CDR3 has 14 residues. Looked up from germline, CDR1 is LGHNA and CDR2 is YSLEER. Trimming removed 6 bases at V and 5 bases at J, with 14 bases between.